This T cell receptor (beta chain) was sequenced during a study of post-analysis software for immune sequencing data. Germline loops: CDR1 SQVTM, CDR2 ANQGSEA. Deletions cut 0 bases from V and 4 bases from J, with 9 bases between. The CDR3 is 13 residues long. On this clonotype: The antigen remains undetermined.

Every TCR beta cDNA library bore unique molecular identifiers. TCRdb ran MiXCR on the PCR reads and lists one entry per CDR3 protein. Of hundreds of thousands of distinct CDR3 sequences listed, 55% to 70% are singletons. The study's findings and limits: There were five TRBV segments more frequent in patients than controls, and TRBV5-6, TRBV5-1 and TRBV20-1 were among them.

The sample comprised blood. This chain connects TRBV29-1 to TRBJ1-2, with D hard to call. The sequence was obtained from a girl aged 2-10 years with multiple sclerosis. CDR3 sequence reads: CSVEDLRGYGYTF. The CDR3, as DNA: TGCAGCGTTGAAGATCTTCGGGGCTATGGCTACACCTTC.